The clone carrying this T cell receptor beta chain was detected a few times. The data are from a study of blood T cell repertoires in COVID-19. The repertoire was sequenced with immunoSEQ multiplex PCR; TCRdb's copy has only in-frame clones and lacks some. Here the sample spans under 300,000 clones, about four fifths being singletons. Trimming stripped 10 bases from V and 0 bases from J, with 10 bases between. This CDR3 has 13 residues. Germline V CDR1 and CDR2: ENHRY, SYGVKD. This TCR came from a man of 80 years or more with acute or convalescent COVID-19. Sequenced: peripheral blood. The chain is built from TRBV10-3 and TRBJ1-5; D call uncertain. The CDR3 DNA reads TGTGCCACAGTGTCAGATAGCAATCAGCCCCAGCATTTT. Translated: CATVSDSNQPQHF.